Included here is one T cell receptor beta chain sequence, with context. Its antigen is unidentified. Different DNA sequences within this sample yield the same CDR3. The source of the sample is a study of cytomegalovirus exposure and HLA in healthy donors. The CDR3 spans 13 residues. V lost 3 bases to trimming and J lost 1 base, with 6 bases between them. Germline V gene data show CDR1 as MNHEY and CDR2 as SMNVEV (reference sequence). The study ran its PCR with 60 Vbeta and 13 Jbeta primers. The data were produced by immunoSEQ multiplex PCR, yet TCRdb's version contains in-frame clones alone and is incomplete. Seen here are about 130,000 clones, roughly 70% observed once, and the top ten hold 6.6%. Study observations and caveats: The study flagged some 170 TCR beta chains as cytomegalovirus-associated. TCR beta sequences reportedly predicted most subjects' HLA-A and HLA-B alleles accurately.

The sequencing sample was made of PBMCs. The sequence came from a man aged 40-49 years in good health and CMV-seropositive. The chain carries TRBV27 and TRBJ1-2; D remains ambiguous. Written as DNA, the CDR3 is TGTGCCAGCAGTTTTCGAGGTAACTATGGCTACACCTTC. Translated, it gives CASSFRGNYGYTF.